A single sample is the source of the 5 T cell receptor beta chains below, sequenced in a study of cytomegalovirus exposure and HLA in healthy donors listed by TCRdb under 2017. Receptor libraries were prepared by the immunoSEQ multiplex PCR assay. The multiplex PCR relied on a mix of 60 forward primers for TCR Vbeta segments and 13 reverse primers for TCR Jbeta segments. TCRdb holds this immuneACCESS table with in-frame rearrangements only. Some clones are missing; in checked studies, unresolved V genes explain under half, and the rest has no known cause. For this sample the table gives under 150,000 clones, of which 75% to 80% were detected only once. The ten largest clones take up roughly 1% of the sample. What was sequenced was PBMCs. These receptors all come from a woman in her sixties or seventies in good health and CMV-seronegative.

In its sample, this clone was seen a few times. The chain has TRBV28 and TRBJ2-6, with 7 bases aligning to TRBD1. V was pared by 2 bases and J by 0 bases, with 7 bases of the junction left unmatched. This CDR3 is 18 amino acids long. The germline V gene encodes CDR1 MDHEN and CDR2 SYDVKM. As DNA, the CDR3 is TGTGCCAGCAGTTTACGACAGGGTTTGGGCTCTGGGGCCAACGTCCTGACTTTC. This codes for CASSLRQGLGSGANVLTF.

This chain joins TRBV7-2 and TRBJ1-1; TRBD1 aligns across 11 bases. With 6 bases clipped from V and 5 bases from J, the junction kept 5 bases outside the gene matches. In germline, CDR1 is SGHTA, CDR2 FQGNSA. This CDR3 comprises 14 residues. CDR3 sequence: CASSRDRGSTEAFF. In DNA, the CDR3 is TGTGCCAGCAGTAGGGACAGGGGGAGTACTGAAGCTTTCTTT.

The chain links TRBV6-1 to TRBJ2-1; 12 bases agree with TRBD1. The germline CDR1 and CDR2 sequences are MNHNS and SASEGT. V gave up 4 bases and J gave up 8 bases; unmatched junction bases: 9. The CDR3 contains 16 residues. The CDR3, as DNA: TGTGCCAGCAGTGCCTACTCGGGACAGGGGGCTTATGAGCAGTTCTTC. It specifies CASSAYSGQGAYEQFF.

The chain uses TRBV2 and TRBJ2-1; D gene uncertain. The CDR3 is made up of 15 amino acids. V was clipped by 2 bases and J by 3 bases, with 11 bases between them. Germline V gives CDR1 SNHLY, CDR2 FYNNEI. CDR3 DNA sequence: TGTGCCAGCAGTGAATCCCGTCTCCTCTACAATGAGCAGTTCTTC. Translating gives CASSESRLLYNEQFF. Together with reference TRBV2 and TRBJ2-1, the CDR3 gives the full variable domain: EPEVTQTPSHQVTQMGQEVILRCVPISNHLYFYWYRQILGQKVEFLVSFYNNEISEKSEIFDDQFSVERPDGSNFTLKIRSTKLEDSAMYFCASSESRLLYNEQFFGPGTRLTVL.

The chain couples TRBV19 to TRBJ1-5; TRBD1 agrees at 8 bases. The CDR3 has 14 residues. Per the germline V gene, CDR1 is LNHDA and CDR2 is SQIVND (reference sequence). J lost 14 bases, V lost 6 bases, and 15 bases had no gene match. The CDR3 sequence: CASRPGQARSGEHF. CDR3 bases: TGTGCCAGTAGACCGGGACAGGCACGAAGCGGGGAGCATTTT.